Shown below are 7 T cell receptor beta chains from a single sample sequenced in a study of T cell changes during pregnancy in multiple sclerosis. TCRdb's copy holds only in-frame clones and misses some; the assay was immunoSEQ multiplex PCR. The sample yields tens of thousands of clones, roughly 86% seen once. The sequencing used peripheral blood, collected in the first trimester of pregnancy. The receptors originated from a female donor with multiple sclerosis, enrolled in a pregnancy study.

This clone came up once. The rearrangement joins TRBV5-4 to TRBJ2-1; 7 positions match TRBD1. Germline V gene data show CDR1 as SGHNT and CDR2 as YYREEE (reference sequence). The ends lost 4 bases at V and 4 bases at J; junction bases unmatched: 2. There are 13 residues in the CDR3. The DNA of the CDR3 is TGTGCCAGCAGCCTGGGACAGTACAATGAGCAGTTCTTC. Its protein product is CASSLGQYNEQFF. The full variable domain, with the rest looked up from reference TRBV5-4 and TRBJ2-1, is ETGVTQSPTHLIKTRGQQVTLRCSSQSGHNTVSWYQQALGQGPQFIFQYYREEENGRGNFPPRFSGLQFPNYSSELNVNALELDDSALYLCASSLGQYNEQFFGPGTRLTVL.

The chain is built from TRBV6-5 and TRBJ1-2, with D perhaps matching TRBD1 (5 bases). The CDR3 sequence is 14 residues long. CDR1 MNHEY and CDR2 SVGAGI come from the germline V gene. The V gene lost 6 bases and the J gene lost 2 bases, with 13 bases spanning the gap. The CDR3 loop reads CASRTGGKNYGYTF. The CDR3 coding sequence is TGTGCCAGCAGAACCGGGGGGAAGAACTATGGCTACACCTTC.

Only one count was recorded for this clone. V usage is TRBV29-1 and J usage is TRBJ2-1; D may be TRBD2 (6 bases). The CDR3 consists of 14 residues. Germline CDR1 reads SQVTM; CDR2 reads ANQGSEA. With 7 bases removed from V and 0 bases from J, the gap between germline ends came to 13 bases. The CDR3 DNA reads TGCAGCGGGGTAGCGGAACCCTCCTACAATGAGCAGTTCTTC. Residues: CSGVAEPSYNEQFF.

V and J are TRBV10-1 and TRBJ2-1; a possible D gene is TRBD1 (6 bases). Germline CDR1 WNHNN, CDR2 SYGVQD (reference sequence). The V gene lost 3 bases and the J gene lost 8 bases, with 17 bases spanning the gap. There are 15 residues in the CDR3. CDR3 DNA: TGCGCCAGCAGTGACGCCCAGGGGCCATGGGATGAGCAGTTCTTC. Translation: CASSDAQGPWDEQFF.

In nucleotides, the CDR3 is TGTGCCAGCAGACCCACCGGGACAGGGTATTCCTACGAGCAGTACTTC. Translating it yields CASRPTGTGYSYEQYF. The chain couples TRBV28 to TRBJ2-7; 9 nucleotides agree with TRBD1. Germline V gene lookup returns CDR1 MDHEN and CDR2 SYDVKM. The CDR3 sequence is 16 residues long. Trimming removed 6 bases from V and 1 base from J; junction bases left unmatched: 10.

V usage is TRBV4-1 and J usage is TRBJ1-1; perhaps TRBD1 as D (6 bases). CDR3 length equals 17 residues. V was shortened by 4 bases and J by 0 bases, with 18 bases between the two germline ends. From germline, CDR1 is MGHRA and CDR2 YSYEKL. In nucleotides, the CDR3 is TGCGCCAGCAGCCTGGGCCGAGACAGGTACCTGAACACTGAAGCTTTCTTT. Its protein product is CASSLGRDRYLNTEAFF.

This clone was detected a few times. The CDR3 coding sequence is TGTGCCAGCAGCTTATCACGAGCAGAGCAGTTCTTC. Protein sequence: CASSLSRAEQFF. This rearrangement joins TRBV7-2 to TRBJ2-1, with D hard to call. Trimming took 2 bases from V and 10 from J, leaving 9 bases between them. This CDR3 is 12 amino acids long. CDR1 is SGHTA and CDR2 is FQGNSA in the germline V gene.